In its sample, the clone carrying this TCR beta chain was seen a few times. The V gene lost 6 bases and the J gene lost 2 bases, with 14 bases spanning the gap. Per the germline V gene, CDR1 is MDHEN and CDR2 is SYDVKM. This CDR3 comprises 15 residues. The data are from a study of T cell repertoires in cytomegalovirus infection. MiXCR, applied by TCRdb to the reads, yields one record per CDR3 protein. The sample consists of approximately 490,000 distinct CDR3 sequences, around 10% of them appearing once. V gene TRBV28 combines with J gene TRBJ1-3, with unresolved D. Sequenced: PBMCs. The origin of this receptor is a human donor in good health (CMV status not recorded). Some clones in this sample may be carry-over from other donors' samples. This CDR3 reads CASSQGRRTGNTIYF. The CDR3 nucleotides are TGTGCCAGCAGCCAAGGTCGACGTACTGGAAACACCATATATTTT.